Described below is a single T cell receptor beta chain sequence and its context. Its specificity is not known. Germline V gene lookup returns CDR1 MNHNY and CDR2 SVGAGI (reference sequence). This CDR3 spans 15 amino acids. Trimming cost V 0 bases and J 5 bases, with 14 bases left between them. This sample was included in a study of T cell repertoires in cytomegalovirus infection. Study summary: Both a matching HLA type and CMV infection were indicated by public TCR beta signatures. The study's findings and limits: People with CMV and the relevant HLA were identified by cumulative public TCR beta family frequency. Predominance within the ex vivo response was attributable to HLA-C-restricted CMV-specific TCR beta clonotypes.

From the reads, TCRdb called clonotypes with MiXCR, one entry per CDR3 protein. The table records 400,000 or so distinct CDR3 sequences, approximately 33% of them present only once. The rearrangement joins TRBV6-6 to TRBJ2-7, with D possibly matching TRBD2 (6 bases). Sequencing input: PBMCs. The receptor comes from a human donor in good health (CMV status not recorded). Some clones in this sample may be carry-over from other donors' samples. CDR3 sequence reads: CASSYSVLTGDEQYF. The CDR3, as DNA: TGTGCCAGCAGTTACTCAGTCCTAACGGGGGACGAGCAGTACTTC.